This T cell receptor beta chain originates from a study of Graves' ophthalmopathy and Graves' hyperthyroidism. This CDR3 spans 15 amino acids. In germline, CDR1 is MDHEN, CDR2 SYDVKM. The V gene end was trimmed by 5 bases and the J gene end by 4 bases; junction bases not matched to a gene: 7. Patients were left out if they had other autoimmune diseases, uncontrolled infections, pregnancy or lactation. The starting material, 10 ml of fresh peripheral blood, provided the PBMCs. Ten or more counts support this clonotype. What it recognizes is unknown. General study results and limits: Most thyroid clonotypes expanded beyond 0.001 frequency were also found in blood.

RNA transcripts yielded amplified TCR beta CDR3 regions. Second-round multiplex PCR followed a first-round RT-PCR using HTBI primers. TCRdb reanalysed the multiplex PCR reads using MiXCR and keeps one entry per CDR3 protein. The table shows 400,000 to 450,000 distinct CDR3 sequences, with around 21% occurring only once. The TCR was taken from a woman in her late teens or twenties with stable Graves' hyperthyroidism. Sample: peripheral blood. The V and J genes are TRBV28 and TRBJ2-7; 11 bases map to TRBD2. CDR3: CASSPHTSGGYEQYF. The CDR3 coding sequence is TGTGCCAGCAGTCCCCATACTAGCGGGGGTTACGAGCAGTACTTC.